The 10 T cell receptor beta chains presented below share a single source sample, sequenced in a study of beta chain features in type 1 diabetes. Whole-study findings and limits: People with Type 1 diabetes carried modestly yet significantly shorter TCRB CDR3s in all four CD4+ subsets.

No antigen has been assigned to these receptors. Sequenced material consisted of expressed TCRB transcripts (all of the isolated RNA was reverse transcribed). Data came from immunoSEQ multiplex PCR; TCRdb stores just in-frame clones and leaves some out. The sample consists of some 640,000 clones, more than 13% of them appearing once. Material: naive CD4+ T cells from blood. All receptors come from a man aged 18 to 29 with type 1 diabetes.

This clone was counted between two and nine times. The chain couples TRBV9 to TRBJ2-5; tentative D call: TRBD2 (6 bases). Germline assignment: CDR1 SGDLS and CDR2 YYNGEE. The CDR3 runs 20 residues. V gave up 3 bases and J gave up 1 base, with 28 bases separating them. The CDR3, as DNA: TGTGCCAGCAGCGCCCATGTCACCCGGCGGGGCAGGGAGATCCAAGAGACCCAGTACTTC. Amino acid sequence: CASSAHVTRRGREIQETQYF.

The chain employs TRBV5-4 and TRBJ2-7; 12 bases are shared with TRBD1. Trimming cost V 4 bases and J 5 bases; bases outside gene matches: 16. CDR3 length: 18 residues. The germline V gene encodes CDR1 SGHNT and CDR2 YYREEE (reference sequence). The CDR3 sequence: CASSPRPPTGTGGHEQYF. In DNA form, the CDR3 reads TGTGCCAGCAGCCCCAGGCCCCCGACCGGGACAGGGGGCCACGAGCAGTACTTC.

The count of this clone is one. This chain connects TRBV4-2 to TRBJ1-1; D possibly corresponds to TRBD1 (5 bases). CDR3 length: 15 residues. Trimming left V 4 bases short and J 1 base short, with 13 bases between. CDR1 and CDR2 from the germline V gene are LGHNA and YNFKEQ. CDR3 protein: CASSPFGGGNTEAFF. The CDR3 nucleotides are TGTGCCAGCAGCCCCTTTGGCGGGGGGAACACTGAAGCTTTCTTT.

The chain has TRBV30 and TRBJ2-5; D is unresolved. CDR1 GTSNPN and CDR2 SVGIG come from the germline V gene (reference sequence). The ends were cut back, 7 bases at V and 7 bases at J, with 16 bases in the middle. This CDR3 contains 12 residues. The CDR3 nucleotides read TGTGCCTACCGCTCGATGGGGATGACCCAGTACTTC. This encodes CAYRSMGMTQYF.

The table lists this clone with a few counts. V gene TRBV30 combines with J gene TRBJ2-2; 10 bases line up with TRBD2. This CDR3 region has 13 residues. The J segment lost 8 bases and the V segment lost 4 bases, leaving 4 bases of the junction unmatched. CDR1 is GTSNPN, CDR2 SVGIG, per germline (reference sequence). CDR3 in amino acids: CAWTSGGPGELFF. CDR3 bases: TGTGCCTGGACTAGCGGGGGCCCGGGGGAGCTGTTTTTT.

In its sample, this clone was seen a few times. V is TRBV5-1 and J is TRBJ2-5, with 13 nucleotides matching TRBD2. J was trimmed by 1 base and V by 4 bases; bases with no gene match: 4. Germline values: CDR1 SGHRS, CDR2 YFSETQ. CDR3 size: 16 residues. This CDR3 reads CASSTGTSGAQETQYF. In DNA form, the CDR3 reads TGCGCCAGCAGCACGGGGACTAGCGGGGCCCAAGAGACCCAGTACTTC.

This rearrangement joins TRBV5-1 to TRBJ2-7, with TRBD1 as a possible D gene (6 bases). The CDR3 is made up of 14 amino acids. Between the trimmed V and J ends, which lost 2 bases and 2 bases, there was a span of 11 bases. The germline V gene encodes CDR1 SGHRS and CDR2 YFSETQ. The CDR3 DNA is TGCGCCAGCAGCTTCGCAGGGGCGGCCTACGAGCAGTACTTC. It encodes CASSFAGAAYEQYF.

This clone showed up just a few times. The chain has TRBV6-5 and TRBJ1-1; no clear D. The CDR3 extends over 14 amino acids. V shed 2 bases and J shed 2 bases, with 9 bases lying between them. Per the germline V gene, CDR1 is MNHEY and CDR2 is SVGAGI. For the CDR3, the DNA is TGTGCCAGCAGTTACAGGCAGGTAAACACTGAAGCTTTCTTT. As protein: CASSYRQVNTEAFF.

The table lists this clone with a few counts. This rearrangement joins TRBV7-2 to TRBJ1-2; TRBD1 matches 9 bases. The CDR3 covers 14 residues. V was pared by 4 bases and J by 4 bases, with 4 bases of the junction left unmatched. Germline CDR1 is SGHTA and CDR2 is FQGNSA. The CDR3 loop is CASSSTGGSYGYTF. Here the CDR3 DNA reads TGTGCCAGCAGCTCTACAGGGGGCAGCTATGGCTACACCTTC.

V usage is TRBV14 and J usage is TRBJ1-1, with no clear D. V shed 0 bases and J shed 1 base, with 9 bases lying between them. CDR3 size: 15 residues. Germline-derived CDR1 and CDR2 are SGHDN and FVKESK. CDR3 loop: CASSQDLLENTEAFF. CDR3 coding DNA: TGTGCCAGCAGCCAAGATCTGTTGGAGAACACTGAAGCTTTCTTT. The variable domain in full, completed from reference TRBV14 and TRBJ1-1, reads EAGVTQFPSHSVIEKGQTVTLRCDPISGHDNLYWYRRVMGKEIKFLLHFVKESKQDESGMPNNRFLAERTGGTYSTLKVQPAELEDSGVYFCASSQDLLENTEAFFGQGTRLTVV.